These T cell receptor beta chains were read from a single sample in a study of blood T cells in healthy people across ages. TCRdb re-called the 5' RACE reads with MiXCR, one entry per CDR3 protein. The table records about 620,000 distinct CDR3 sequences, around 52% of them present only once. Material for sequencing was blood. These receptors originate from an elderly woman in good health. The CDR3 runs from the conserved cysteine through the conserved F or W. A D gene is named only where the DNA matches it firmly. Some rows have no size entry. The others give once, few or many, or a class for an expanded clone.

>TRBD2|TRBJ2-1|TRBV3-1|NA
CASSSRTSGTVQFF
TGTGCCAGCAGCTCCCGGACTAGCGGGACCGTTCAGTTCTTC
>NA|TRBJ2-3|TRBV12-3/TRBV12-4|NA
CASSLPTVSTDTQYF
TGTGCCAGCAGTTTACCGACAGTGAGCACAGATACGCAGTATTTT
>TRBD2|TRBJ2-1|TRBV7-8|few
CASSSKPSWTSGRAPKASHEQFF
TGTGCCAGCAGCTCCAAACCCAGCTGGACTAGCGGGAGGGCCCCCAAAGCCTCGCATGAGCAGTTCTTC
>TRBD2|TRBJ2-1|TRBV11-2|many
CASSIAGYNEQFF
TGTGCCAGCAGTATAGCGGGGTACAATGAGCAGTTCTTC
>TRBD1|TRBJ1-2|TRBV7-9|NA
CASSSRGQGNYGYTF
TGTGCCAGCAGCTCACGTGGACAGGGCAACTATGGCTACACCTTC
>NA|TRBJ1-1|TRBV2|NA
CASIPVGVNTEAFF
TGTGCCAGCATTCCGGTGGGAGTGAACACTGAAGCTTTCTTT
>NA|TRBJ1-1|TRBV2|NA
CASSEAEGLGNTEAFF
TGTGCCAGCAGTGAAGCTGAAGGGCTGGGGAACACTGAAGCTTTCTTT
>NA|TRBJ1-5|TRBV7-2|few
CASSLVGQSRYSNQPQHF
TGTGCCAGCAGCTTAGTCGGTCAGAGCCGATATAGCAATCAGCCCCAGCATTTT
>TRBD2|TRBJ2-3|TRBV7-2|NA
CAGSSLTSGTRTDTQYF
TGTGCCGGCAGTTCCCTGACTAGCGGGACTCGCACAGATACGCAGTATTTT
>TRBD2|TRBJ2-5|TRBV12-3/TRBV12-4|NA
CASRLAGGHGNEQYF
TGTGCCAGTCGACTAGCGGGGGGGCATGGGAATGAGCAGTACTTC
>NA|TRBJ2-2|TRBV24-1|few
CATSDLFGELFF
TGTGCCACCAGTGATTTGTTCGGGGAGCTGTTTTTT
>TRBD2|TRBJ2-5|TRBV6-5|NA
CASRTGTSGRGETQYF
TGTGCCAGCAGAACCGGGACTAGCGGGAGGGGAGAGACCCAGTACTTC
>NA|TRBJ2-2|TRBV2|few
CASRAVGFTGELFF
TGTGCCTCCAGGGCGGTGGGGTTCACCGGGGAGCTGTTTTTT
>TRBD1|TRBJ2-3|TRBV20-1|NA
CSARRTGEDTQYF
TGCAGTGCTAGGAGGACAGGGGAAGATACGCAGTATTTT
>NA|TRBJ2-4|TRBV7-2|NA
CASSLKGGGGGNIQYF
TGTGCCAGCAGCTTAAAGGGTGGGGGAGGTGGAAACATCCAGTACTTC
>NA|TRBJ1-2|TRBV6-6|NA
CASAGGQNYGYTF
TGTGCCAGCGCGGGGGGGCAGAACTATGGCTACACCTTC
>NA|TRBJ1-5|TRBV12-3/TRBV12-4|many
CASTGFEGQPQHF
TGTGCCAGCACCGGTTTTGAGGGGCAGCCCCAGCATTTT
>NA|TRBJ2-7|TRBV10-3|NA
CAISEYPTDEQYF
TGTGCCATCAGTGAGTACCCGACGGACGAGCAGTACTTC
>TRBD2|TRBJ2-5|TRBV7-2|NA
CASSLQGTRQETQYF
TGTGCCAGCAGCTTACAGGGGACTAGACAAGAGACCCAGTACTTC
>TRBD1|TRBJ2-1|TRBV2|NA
CASSAPTDRGRTLYNEQFF
TGTGCCAGCAGTGCCCCCACCGACAGGGGCCGAACCTTATACAATGAGCAGTTCTTC
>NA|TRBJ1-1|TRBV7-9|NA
CASSFPPGRNTEAFF
TGTGCCAGCAGCTTTCCCCCTGGAAGAAACACTGAAGCTTTCTTT
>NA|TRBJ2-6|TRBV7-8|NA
CASSLGVPGVNVLTF
TGTGCCAGCAGCTTAGGGGTACCTGGGGTCAACGTCCTGACTTTC
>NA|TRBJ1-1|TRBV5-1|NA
CASSLGWTTNTEAFF
TGCGCCAGCAGCTTGGGTTGGACAACCAACACTGAAGCTTTCTTT